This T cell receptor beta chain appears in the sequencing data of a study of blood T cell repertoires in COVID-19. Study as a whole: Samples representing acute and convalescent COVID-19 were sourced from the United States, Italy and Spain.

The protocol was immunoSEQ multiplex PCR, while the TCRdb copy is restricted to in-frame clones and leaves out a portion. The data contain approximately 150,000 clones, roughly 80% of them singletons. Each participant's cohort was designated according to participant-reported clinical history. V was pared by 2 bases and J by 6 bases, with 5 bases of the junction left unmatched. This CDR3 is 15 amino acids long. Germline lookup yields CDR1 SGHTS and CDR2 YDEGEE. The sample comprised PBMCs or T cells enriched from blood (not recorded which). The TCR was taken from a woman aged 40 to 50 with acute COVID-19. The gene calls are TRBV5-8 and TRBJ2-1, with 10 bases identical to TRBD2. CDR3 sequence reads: CASSFPLAGSNEQFF. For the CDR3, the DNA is TGTGCCAGCAGCTTCCCACTAGCGGGAAGCAATGAGCAGTTCTTC. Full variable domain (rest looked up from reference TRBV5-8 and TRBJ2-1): EAGVTQSPTHLIKTRGQQATLRCSPISGHTSVYWYQQALGLGLQFLLWYDEGEERNRGNFPPRFSGRQFPNYSSELNVNALELEDSALYLCASSFPLAGSNEQFFGPGTRLTVL.